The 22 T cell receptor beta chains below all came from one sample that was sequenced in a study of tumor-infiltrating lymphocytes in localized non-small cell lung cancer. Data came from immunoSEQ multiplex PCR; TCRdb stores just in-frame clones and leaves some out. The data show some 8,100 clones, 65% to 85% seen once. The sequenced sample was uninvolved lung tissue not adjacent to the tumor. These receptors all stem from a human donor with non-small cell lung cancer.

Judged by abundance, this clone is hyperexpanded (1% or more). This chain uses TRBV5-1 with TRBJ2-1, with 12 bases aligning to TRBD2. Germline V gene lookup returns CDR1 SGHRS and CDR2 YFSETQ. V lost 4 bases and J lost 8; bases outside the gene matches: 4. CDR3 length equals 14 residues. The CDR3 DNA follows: TGCGCCAGCAGCCCTTCTAGCGGGAGGGATGAGCAGTTCTTC. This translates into CASSPSSGRDEQFF. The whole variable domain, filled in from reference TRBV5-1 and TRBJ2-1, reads KAGVTQTPRYLIKTRGQQVTLSCSPISGHRSVSWYQQTPGQGLQFLFEYFSETQRNKGNFPGRFSGRQFSNSRSEMNVSTLELGDSALYLCASSPSSGRDEQFFGPGTRLTVL.

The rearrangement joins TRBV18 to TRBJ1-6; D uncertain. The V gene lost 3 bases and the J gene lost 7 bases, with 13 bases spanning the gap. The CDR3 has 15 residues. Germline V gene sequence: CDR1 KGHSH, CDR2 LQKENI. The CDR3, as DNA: TGTGCCAGCTCACCGGAAGCGGGGAACAATTCACCCCTCCACTTT. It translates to CASSPEAGNNSPLHF. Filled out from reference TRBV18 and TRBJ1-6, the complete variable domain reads NAGVMQNPRHLVRRRGQEARLRCSPMKGHSHVYWYRQLPEEGLKFMVYLQKENIIDESGMPKERFSAEFPKEGPSILRIQQVVRGDSAAYFCASSPEAGNNSPLHFGNGTRLTVT.

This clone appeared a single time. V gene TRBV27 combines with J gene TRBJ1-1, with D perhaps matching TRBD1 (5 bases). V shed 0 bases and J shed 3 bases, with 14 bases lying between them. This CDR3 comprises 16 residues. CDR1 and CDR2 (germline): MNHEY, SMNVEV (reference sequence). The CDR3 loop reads CASSLSEATVHTEAFF. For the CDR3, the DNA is TGTGCCAGCAGTTTATCGGAAGCGACAGTTCACACTGAAGCTTTCTTT.

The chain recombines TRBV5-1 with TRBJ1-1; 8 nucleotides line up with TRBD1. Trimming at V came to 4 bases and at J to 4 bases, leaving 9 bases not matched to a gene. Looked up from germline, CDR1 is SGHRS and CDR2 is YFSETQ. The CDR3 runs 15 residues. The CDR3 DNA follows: TGCGCCAGCAGCCTTGGGACAGGACCTACCACTGAAGCTTTCTTT. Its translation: CASSLGTGPTTEAFF.

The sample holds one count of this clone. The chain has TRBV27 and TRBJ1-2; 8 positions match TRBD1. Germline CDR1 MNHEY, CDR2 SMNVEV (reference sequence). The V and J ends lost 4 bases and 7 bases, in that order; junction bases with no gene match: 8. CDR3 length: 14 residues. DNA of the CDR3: TGTGCCAGCAGTTCCGGACAGGGTGTCTTTGGCTACACCTTC. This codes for CASSSGQGVFGYTF.

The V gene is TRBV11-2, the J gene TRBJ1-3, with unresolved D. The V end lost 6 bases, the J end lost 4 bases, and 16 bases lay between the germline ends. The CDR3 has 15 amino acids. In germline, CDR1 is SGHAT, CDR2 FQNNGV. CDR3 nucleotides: TGTGCCAGCAGAAGGAGAGAGGCGGCCGGAAACACCATATATTTT. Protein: CASRRREAAGNTIYF. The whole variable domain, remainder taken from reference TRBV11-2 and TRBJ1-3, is EAGVAQSPRYKIIEKRQSVAFWCNPISGHATLYWYQQILGQGPKLLIQFQNNGVVDDSQLPKDRFSAERLKGVDSTLKIQPAKLEDSAVYLCASRRREAAGNTIYFGEGSWLTVV.

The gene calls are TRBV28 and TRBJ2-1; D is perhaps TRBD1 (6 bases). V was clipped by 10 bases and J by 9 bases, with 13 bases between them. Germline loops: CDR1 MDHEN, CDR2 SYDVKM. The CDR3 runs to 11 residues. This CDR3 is CATITGIEQFF. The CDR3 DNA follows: TGTGCCACCATAACAGGGATTGAGCAGTTCTTC.

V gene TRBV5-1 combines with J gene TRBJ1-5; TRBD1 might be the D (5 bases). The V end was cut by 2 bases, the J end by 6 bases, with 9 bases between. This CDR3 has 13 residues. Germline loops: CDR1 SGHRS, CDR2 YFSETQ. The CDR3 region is CASSFEGSQPQHF. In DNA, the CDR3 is TGCGCCAGCAGCTTCGAGGGGAGTCAGCCCCAGCATTTT.

CDR3 DNA sequence: TGTGCCAGTAGTACATGGGGCGGCTACGAGCAGTACTTC. Amino acids: CASSTWGGYEQYF. The chain joins TRBV19 to TRBJ2-7, with a tentative D call TRBD1 (5 bases). Germline-derived CDR1 and CDR2 are LNHDA and SQIVND (reference sequence). Trimming pared 4 bases from V and 3 bases from J, leaving 10 bases between. The CDR3 is 13 amino acids.

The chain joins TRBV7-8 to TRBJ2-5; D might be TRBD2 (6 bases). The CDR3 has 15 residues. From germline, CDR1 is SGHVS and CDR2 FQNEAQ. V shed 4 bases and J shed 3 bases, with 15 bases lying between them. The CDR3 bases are TGTGCCAGCAGCTATAATGGGGACTTCGAAGAGACCCAGTACTTC. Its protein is CASSYNGDFEETQYF.

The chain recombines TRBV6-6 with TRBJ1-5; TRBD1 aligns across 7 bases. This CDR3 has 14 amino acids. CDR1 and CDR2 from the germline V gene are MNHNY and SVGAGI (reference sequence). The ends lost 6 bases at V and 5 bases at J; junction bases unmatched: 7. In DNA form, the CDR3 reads TGTGCCAGCAGAGACAGGGACTGGGATCAGCCCCAGCATTTT. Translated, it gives CASRDRDWDQPQHF.

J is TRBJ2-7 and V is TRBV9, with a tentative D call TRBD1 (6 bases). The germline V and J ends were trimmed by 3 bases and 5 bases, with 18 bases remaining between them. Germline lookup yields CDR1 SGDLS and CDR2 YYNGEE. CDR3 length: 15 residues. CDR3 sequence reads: CASSAFRDTPHEQYF. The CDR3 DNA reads TGTGCCAGCAGCGCTTTTCGGGACACCCCCCACGAGCAGTACTTC.

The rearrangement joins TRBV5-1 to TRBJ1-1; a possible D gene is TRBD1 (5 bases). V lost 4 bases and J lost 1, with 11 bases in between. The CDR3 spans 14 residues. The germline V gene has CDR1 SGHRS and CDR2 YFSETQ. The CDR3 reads CASSQRGGNTEAFF. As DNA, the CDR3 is TGCGCCAGCAGCCAACGTGGGGGGAACACTGAAGCTTTCTTT.

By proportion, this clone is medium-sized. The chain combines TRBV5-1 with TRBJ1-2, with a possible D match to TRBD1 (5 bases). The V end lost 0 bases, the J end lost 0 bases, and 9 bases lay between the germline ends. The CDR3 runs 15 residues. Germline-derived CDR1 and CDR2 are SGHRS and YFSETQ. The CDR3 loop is CASSLGGSANYGYTF. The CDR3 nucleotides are TGCGCCAGCAGCTTGGGGGGGTCGGCTAACTATGGCTACACCTTC.

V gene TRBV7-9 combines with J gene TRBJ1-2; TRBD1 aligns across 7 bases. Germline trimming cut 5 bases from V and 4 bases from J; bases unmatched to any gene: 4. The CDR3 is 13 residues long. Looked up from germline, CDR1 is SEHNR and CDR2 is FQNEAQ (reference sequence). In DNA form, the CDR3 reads TGTGCCAGCAGCCCTCGGGACAGCTATGGCTACACCTTC. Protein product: CASSPRDSYGYTF.

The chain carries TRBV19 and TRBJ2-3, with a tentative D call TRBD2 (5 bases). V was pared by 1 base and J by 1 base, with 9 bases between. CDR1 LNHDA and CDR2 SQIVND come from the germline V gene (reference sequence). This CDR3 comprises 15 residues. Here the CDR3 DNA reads TGTGCCAGTAGTATAGGGTTCGGGGGCACAGATACGCAGTATTTT. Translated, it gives CASSIGFGGTDTQYF.

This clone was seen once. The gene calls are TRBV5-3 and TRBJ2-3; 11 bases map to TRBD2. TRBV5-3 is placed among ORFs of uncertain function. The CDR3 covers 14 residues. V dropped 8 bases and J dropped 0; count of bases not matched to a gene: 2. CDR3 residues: CASSGRASTDTQYF. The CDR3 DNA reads TGTGCCAGTAGCGGGAGGGCTAGCACAGATACGCAGTATTTT.

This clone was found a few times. The CDR3 DNA reads as TGTGCCACCGGGACGGAGATTAGCAATCAGCCCCAGCATTTT. This gives the protein CATGTEISNQPQHF. This chain joins TRBV10-3 and TRBJ1-5; D might be TRBD1 (5 bases). The CDR3 is 14 amino acids. Looked up from germline, CDR1 is ENHRY and CDR2 is SYGVKD. Trimming stripped 10 bases from V and 0 bases from J, with 13 bases between.

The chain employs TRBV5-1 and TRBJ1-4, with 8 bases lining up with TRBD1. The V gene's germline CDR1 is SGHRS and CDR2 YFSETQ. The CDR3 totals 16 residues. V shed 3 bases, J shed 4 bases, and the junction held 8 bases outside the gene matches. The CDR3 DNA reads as TGCGCCAGCAGCTACGGACAGGGTAGCCGTAATGAAAAACTGTTTTTT. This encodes CASSYGQGSRNEKLFF.

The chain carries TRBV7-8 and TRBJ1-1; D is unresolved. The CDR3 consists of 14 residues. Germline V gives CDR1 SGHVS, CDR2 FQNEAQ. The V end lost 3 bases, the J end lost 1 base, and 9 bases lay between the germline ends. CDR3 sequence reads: CASSFGFGNTEAFF. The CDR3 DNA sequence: TGTGCCAGCAGCTTCGGATTCGGGAACACTGAAGCTTTCTTT.

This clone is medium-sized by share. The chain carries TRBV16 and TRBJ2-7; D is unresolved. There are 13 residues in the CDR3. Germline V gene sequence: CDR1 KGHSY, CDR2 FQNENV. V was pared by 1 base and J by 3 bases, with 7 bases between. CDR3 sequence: CASSQYPGYEQYF. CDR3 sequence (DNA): TGTGCCAGCAGCCAATATCCGGGCTACGAGCAGTACTTC.

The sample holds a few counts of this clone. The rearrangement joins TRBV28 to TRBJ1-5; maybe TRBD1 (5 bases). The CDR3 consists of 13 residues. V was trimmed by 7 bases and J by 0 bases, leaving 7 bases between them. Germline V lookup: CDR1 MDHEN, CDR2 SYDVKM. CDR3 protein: CASTTGSNQPQHF. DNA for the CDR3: TGTGCCAGCACTACAGGTAGCAATCAGCCCCAGCATTTT.